A single sample is the source of the 28 T cell receptor beta chains below, sequenced in a study of early T cells in non-severe SARS-CoV-2 infection (dated by TCRdb to the early 2020s). The protocol used for the library was 5' RACE. The data were produced on a NextSeq 500. TCRdb reprocessed the public reads (quality trimming at Q25 with fastp, clone calling with MiXCR) and kept in-frame beta chains. Every distinct CDR3 protein forms one entry, paired with its most common genes and DNA. The sample table records around 99,000 distinct CDR3 sequences; more than 9.5% of these occur just once. Together, the top ten hold roughly 7.5% of the sample. Sequencing was performed on whole blood. All receptors come from an adult who was a healthcare worker with PCR-confirmed SARS-CoV-2 infection or an uninfected control (not recorded which).

Note on this clonotype: This could be a read error, since a much larger clone is one nucleotide away. The chain recombines TRBV9 with TRBJ2-5; D ambiguous. The CDR3 has 15 amino acids. Germline assignment: CDR1 SGDLS and CDR2 YYNGEE. The V gene lost 0 bases and the J gene lost 9 bases, with 18 bases spanning the gap. The CDR3 here is CASSVVGLSDEAQYF. CDR3 nucleotides: TGTGCCAGCAGCGTAGTTGGCTTGAGCGATGAGGCCCAGTACTTC.

Comment on this clonotype: A much larger clone differs from this one at a single base, so this may be a read error. The chain is built from TRBV10-3 and TRBJ2-3; D uncertain. This CDR3 is 12 amino acids long. In germline, CDR1 is ENHRY, CDR2 SYGVKD. The CDR3 region has the DNA TGTGCCAACAGTGAGACCACAGATACGCAGTATTTT. Encoded protein: CANSETTDTQYF.

The rearrangement joins TRBV20-1 to TRBJ2-4; TRBD1 agrees at 9 bases. The germline V gene has CDR1 DFQATT and CDR2 SNEGSKA (reference sequence). J was trimmed by 8 bases and V by 2 bases; bases with no gene match: 4. The CDR3 is 13 amino acids. The CDR3, as DNA: TGCAGTGCTAGACTGGACAGGGGCTACATTCAGTACTTC. Protein: CSARLDRGYIQYF.

The sample holds many counts of this clonotype. This rearrangement joins TRBV24-1 to TRBJ2-7; D assignment may be TRBD1 or TRBD2 (5 bases each). V gave up 9 bases and J gave up 4 bases, with 12 bases separating them. There are 12 residues in the CDR3. Germline V gives CDR1 KGHDR, CDR2 SFDVKD. As DNA, the CDR3 is TGTGCCACCCGTGGCAGGGAGTACGAGCAGTACTTC. Protein: CATRGREYEQYF.

This clonotype has ten or more counts. The rearrangement links TRBV6-5 to TRBJ2-1; D remains ambiguous. The CDR3 is 15 amino acids. Germline V lookup: CDR1 MNHEY, CDR2 SVGAGI. The ends were cut back, 0 bases at V and 0 bases at J, with 6 bases in the middle. The CDR3 nucleotides read TGTGCCAGCAGTTACTCTTGGAGCTCCTACAATGAGCAGTTCTTC. Protein: CASSYSWSSYNEQFF.

This clonotype was counted at least ten times. The chain has TRBV29-1 and TRBJ2-1, with 11 bases matching TRBD2. This CDR3 spans 14 amino acids. V gave up 4 bases and J gave up 12 bases; unmatched junction bases: 11. Germline V CDR1 and CDR2: SQVTM, ANQGSEA. The CDR3 nucleotides are TGCAGCGTTGCGTCTCTAGCGGGAGGTGGGGTGCAGTTCTTC. Translation gives CSVASLAGGGVQFF.

This clonotype was detected many times. The genes are TRBV12-3 or TRBV12-4 and TRBJ1-5; unclear D gene. The CDR3 sequence is 15 residues long. V dropped 5 bases and J dropped 5 bases, with 16 bases sitting between them. DNA for the CDR3: TGTGCCAGCAGTACCCGTCCGACCCATTATCAGCCCCAGCATTTT. Residues: CASSTRPTHYQPQHF.

This sequence joins TRBV29-1 and TRBJ2-2; possibly TRBD1 for D (6 bases). The germline V and J ends were trimmed by 7 bases and 2 bases, with 11 bases remaining between them. Germline CDR1 and CDR2: SQVTM and ANQGSEA. This CDR3 has 13 residues. The DNA for the CDR3 is TGCAGCGCCGGGGACATTAACACCGGGGAGCTGTTTTTT. It encodes CSAGDINTGELFF.

Note on this clonotype: At one of its ends the junction is not consistent with the germline gene, which may arise from a read error. The chain employs TRBV12-3 or TRBV12-4 and TRBJ2-3; TRBD1 agrees at 7 bases. The CDR3 contains 17 residues. The chain's CDR3 is CANSFPQGQPEGDTQYF. CDR3 coding DNA: TGTGCCAACAGTTTCCCCCAGGGACAGCCTGAAGGAGATACGCAGTATTTT.

This clonotype showed up many times. The gene calls are TRBV7-2 and TRBJ1-2, with D unresolved. V lost 3 bases to trimming and J lost 4 bases, with 12 bases between them. Germline V gene sequence: CDR1 SGHTA, CDR2 FQGNSA. This CDR3 comprises 14 residues. CDR3 amino acids: CASSLPEQFYGYTF. For the CDR3, the DNA is TGTGCCAGCAGCTTGCCTGAACAGTTCTATGGCTACACCTTC. Together with reference TRBV7-2 and TRBJ1-2, the CDR3 gives the full variable domain: GAGVSQSPSNKVTEKGKDVELRCDPISGHTALYWYRQSLGQGLEFLIYFQGNSAPDKSGLPSDRFSAERTGGSVSTLTIQRTQQEDSAVYLCASSLPEQFYGYTFGSGTRLTVV.

The sample holds many counts of this clonotype. The rearrangement uses TRBV7-2 and TRBJ2-3; 7 positions agree with TRBD1. Per the germline V gene, CDR1 is SGHTA and CDR2 is FQGNSA. The CDR3 is 18 residues long. Trimming cost V 1 base and J 0 bases; bases outside gene matches: 10. This chain's CDR3 is CASSLVSFRDSSTDTQYF. Here the CDR3 DNA reads TGTGCCAGCAGCTTAGTGTCTTTCAGGGACAGTAGCACAGATACGCAGTATTTT.

This clonotype was seen a handful of times. The chain carries TRBV7-9 and TRBJ1-1; D ambiguous. The CDR3 spans 15 residues. Germline V gene sequence: CDR1 SEHNR, CDR2 FQNEAQ (reference sequence). V was shortened by 2 bases and J by 6 bases, with 16 bases between the two germline ends. The CDR3 region has the DNA TGTGCCAGCAGCTTACTAATGCAAACAGCCTCTGAAGCTTTCTTT. Translating gives CASSLLMQTASEAFF.

This clonotype has a handful of counts. V gene TRBV10-3 combines with J gene TRBJ2-1; 11 nucleotides align to TRBD1. Germline assignment: CDR1 ENHRY and CDR2 SYGVKD. The junction had 8 bases not matched to a gene; V was cut back by 10 bases and J by 6 bases. This CDR3 spans 14 amino acids. For the CDR3, the DNA is TGTGCCACCGCCCCGGGACAGGGGGGCAATGAGCAGTTCTTC. It yields the protein CATAPGQGGNEQFF.

This clonotype was seen only a few times. One junction end disagrees with the germline gene, perhaps due to a read error. The V call is TRBV28, the J call TRBJ2-7, with 7 bases that match TRBD1. The CDR3 totals 11 residues. CDR1 is MDHEN and CDR2 is SYDVKM in the germline V gene. The CDR3 DNA reads TGTGCCAGCAGTTTCCGGGACAGTTTTGAATTC. Its translation is CASSFRDSFEF. The full variable domain, completed using reference TRBV28 and TRBJ2-7, is DVKVTQSSRYLVKRTGEKVFLECVQDMDHENMFWYRQDPGLGLRLIYFSYDVKMKEKGDIPEGYSVSREKKERFSLILESASTNQTSMYLCASSFRDSFEFGPGTRLTVT.

This clonotype was recorded many times. V usage is TRBV6-2 or TRBV6-3 and J usage is TRBJ2-7; D might be TRBD2 (5 bases). This CDR3 is 14 amino acids long. V lost 2 bases and J 0 bases, leaving 8 bases between the germline ends. Germline CDR1 is MNHEY and CDR2 is SVGEGT. CDR3 bases: TGTGCCAGCAGTTACGAGGGCCCCTCCTACGAGCAGTACTTC. It codes for CASSYEGPSYEQYF.

This clonotype was detected many times. The V gene is TRBV29-1, the J gene TRBJ1-2, with 11 bases fitting TRBD1. The V gene end was trimmed by 7 bases and the J gene end by 2 bases; junction bases not matched to a gene: 6. The germline CDR1 and CDR2 sequences are SQVTM and ANQGSEA. This CDR3 has 14 residues. The CDR3 nucleotides read TGCAGCGCGAACCGGACAGGGGGCAACTATGGCTACACCTTC. Translation gives CSANRTGGNYGYTF.

This clonotype was seen at least ten times. V gene TRBV6-2 or TRBV6-3 combines with J gene TRBJ2-2; 9 positions agree with TRBD2. This CDR3 region has 15 residues. The ends lost 5 bases at V and 3 bases at J; junction bases unmatched: 4. Germline assignment: CDR1 MNHEY and CDR2 SVGEGT. In DNA, the CDR3 is TGTGCCAGCAGTCGGACTAGCGACTACACCGGGGAGCTGTTTTTT. It is translated as CASSRTSDYTGELFF.

The DNA for the CDR3 is TGCAGCGTCGGCTATCGGACAGATTACGAGCAGTACTTC. It translates to CSVGYRTDYEQYF. The V call is TRBV29-1, the J call TRBJ2-7; maybe TRBD1 (6 bases). CDR1 and CDR2 (germline): SQVTM, ANQGSEA. The CDR3 sequence is 13 residues long. Trimming took 6 bases from V and 4 from J, leaving 16 bases between them.

In its sample, this clonotype was seen a few times. The chain has TRBV2 and TRBJ2-1, with a weak D call TRBD2 (6 bases). The V gene's germline CDR1 is SNHLY and CDR2 FYNNEI. The CDR3 is made up of 12 amino acids. The V end was cut by 1 base, the J end by 10 bases, with 8 bases between. CDR3 sequence reads: CASSEGGVEQFF. The CDR3 DNA follows: TGTGCCAGCAGTGAAGGGGGGGTCGAGCAGTTCTTC. The variable domain in full, with the rest retrieved from reference TRBV2 and TRBJ2-1, is EPEVTQTPSHQVTQMGQEVILRCVPISNHLYFYWYRQILGQKVEFLVSFYNNEISEKSEIFDDQFSVERPDGSNFTLKIRSTKLEDSAMYFCASSEGGVEQFFGPGTRLTVL.

This clonotype came up many times. The chain has TRBV14 and TRBJ2-1, with 11 nucleotides matching TRBD2. Germline-derived CDR1 and CDR2 are SGHDN and FVKESK. This CDR3 region has 17 residues. Germline trimming cut 1 base from V and 5 bases from J; bases unmatched to any gene: 7. The CDR3 sequence is CASSQVFSGRAHNEQFF. The CDR3, as DNA: TGTGCCAGCAGCCAAGTGTTTAGCGGGAGGGCCCACAATGAGCAGTTCTTC.

The chain uses TRBV7-2 and TRBJ2-5, with 8 bases matching TRBD2. V dropped 1 base and J dropped 2; count of bases not matched to a gene: 6. Germline V gives CDR1 SGHTA, CDR2 FQGNSA. The CDR3 spans 16 residues. The CDR3 region is CASSLDIAGMQETQYF. The CDR3 DNA is TGTGCCAGCAGCTTAGATATAGCGGGGATGCAAGAGACCCAGTACTTC.

In this sample, this clonotype turned up a few times. The chain is built from TRBV5-4 and TRBJ2-7; TRBD1 might be the D (6 bases). The CDR3 is made up of 13 amino acids. The V end was cut by 8 bases, the J end by 6 bases, with 18 bases between. Germline V gene lookup returns CDR1 SGHNT and CDR2 YYREEE (reference sequence). For the CDR3, the DNA is TGTGCCAGTACCGGGACACCCGGCTCCGAGCAGTACTTC. This encodes CASTGTPGSEQYF.

This clonotype was recorded at least ten times. J is TRBJ2-2 and V is TRBV29-1; 8 bases align to TRBD2. The CDR3 has 12 residues. V dropped 6 bases and J dropped 6; count of bases not matched to a gene: 3. Germline V gene data show CDR1 as SQVTM and CDR2 as ANQGSEA. This CDR3 reads CSVASGSGELFF. CDR3 nucleotide sequence: TGCAGCGTCGCTAGCGGGTCCGGGGAGCTGTTTTTT.

The chain couples TRBV20-1 to TRBJ2-2; 11 bases line up with TRBD2. The CDR3 has 16 residues. In germline, CDR1 is DFQATT, CDR2 SNEGSKA (reference sequence). Trimming took 3 bases from V and 7 from J; bases not matched to a gene: 10. The CDR3 region has the DNA TGCAGTGCTAGGACTCCACTAGCGGGAGTTAGCGGGGAGCTGTTTTTT. It translates to CSARTPLAGVSGELFF.

This clonotype was recorded many times. The chain links TRBV28 to TRBJ2-3, with D uncertain. CDR3 size: 13 residues. V was pared by 4 bases and J by 4 bases, with 9 bases between. The V gene's germline CDR1 is MDHEN and CDR2 SYDVKM. In DNA, the CDR3 is TGTGCCAGCAGTTCCCAATCCCCAGATACGCAGTATTTT. Its protein product is CASSSQSPDTQYF.

In this sample, this clonotype turned up a few times. The rearrangement uses TRBV12-3 or TRBV12-4 and TRBJ2-3; D remains unclear. This CDR3 region has 15 residues. V was cut by 1 base and J by 1 base, with 9 bases left in between. Here the CDR3 DNA reads TGTGCCAGCAGTTTAGTTGCGGCGGGCACAGATACGCAGTATTTT. This sequence encodes CASSLVAAGTDTQYF.

With respect to this clonotype: Possible read error: a much larger clone is one base away. The chain joins TRBV20-1 to TRBJ2-1; 8 bases line up with TRBD2. CDR1 and CDR2 (germline): DFQATT, SNEGSKA (reference sequence). This CDR3 region has 14 residues. With V trimmed by 6 bases and J by 8 bases, 12 bases remained unmatched. In DNA form, the CDR3 reads TGCAGTGCAACCGGGACTAGGTTGGTGTATGAGCAGTTCTTC. It is translated as CSATGTRLVYEQFF.

The chain recombines TRBV29-1 with TRBJ2-7, with a tentative D call TRBD1 (6 bases). Germline V gene lookup returns CDR1 SQVTM and CDR2 ANQGSEA. The CDR3 extends over 12 amino acids. The germline V and J ends were trimmed by 4 bases and 5 bases, with 12 bases remaining between them. CDR3 residues: CSVGPTGNEQYF. The CDR3 DNA reads TGCAGCGTTGGGCCCACAGGGAACGAGCAGTACTTC.